The 25 T cell receptor beta chains in this list originate from one sample, sequenced in a study of blood T cells in healthy people across ages. Next came a second PCR, run for about 7 to 12 cycles, which used a sample-barcoded 5' primer along with a J-beta primer mix. TCRdb re-called the 5' RACE reads through MiXCR, storing one row per CDR3 protein. In the table there are hundreds of thousands of distinct CDR3 sequences, approximately 39% of which are singletons. Sequenced: blood. The receptors come from a woman aged 55-75 years in good health.

The J gene is TRBJ2-5, the V gene TRBV7-2, with a possible D match to TRBD1 (5 bases). Germline loops: CDR1 SGHTA, CDR2 FQGNSA. V lost 4 bases and J 5 bases, leaving 17 bases between the germline ends. This CDR3 is built from 15 residues. DNA for the CDR3: TGTGCCAGCAGCTCCCAGGCAGGGCCCGGGGAGACCCAGTACTTC. It specifies CASSSQAGPGETQYF. Full variable domain (outside the CDR3, taken from reference TRBV7-2 and TRBJ2-5): GAGVSQSPSNKVTEKGKDVELRCDPISGHTALYWYRQSLGQGLEFLIYFQGNSAPDKSGLPSDRFSAERTGGSVSTLTIQRTQQEDSAVYLCASSSQAGPGETQYFGPGTRLLVL.

This clonotype was seen a handful of times. The chain links TRBV24-1 to TRBJ2-3; D may be TRBD2 (6 bases). CDR3 length: 16 residues. Germline V gives CDR1 KGHDR, CDR2 SFDVKD. V was pared by 1 base and J by 0 bases, with 10 bases between. Written as DNA, the CDR3 is TGTGCCACCAGTGATTTCCGCGGGACTAGCACAGATACGCAGTATTTT. Translated: CATSDFRGTSTDTQYF.

V and J are TRBV6-5 and TRBJ2-7, with D tentatively TRBD1 (6 bases). The germline V and J ends were trimmed by 2 bases and 3 bases, with 14 bases remaining between them. Germline V gives CDR1 MNHEY, CDR2 SVGAGI. The CDR3 is made up of 15 amino acids. The CDR3 DNA reads as TGTGCCAGCAGTTACGACAGGTTTAATAGCTACGAGCAGTACTTC. This codes for CASSYDRFNSYEQYF.

This clonotype was seen more than once but under ten times. This chain joins TRBV6-2 or TRBV6-3 and TRBJ2-7; 13 positions agree with TRBD2. Germline CDR1 and CDR2: MNHEY and SVGEGT. V shed 7 bases and J 0 bases; nucleotides not matched to a gene: 12. There are 18 residues in the CDR3. The CDR3: CASKWTSGSLGGSYEQYF. The CDR3 DNA reads as TGTGCCAGCAAGTGGACTAGCGGGAGTCTTGGGGGCTCCTACGAGCAGTACTTC.

This clonotype was counted ten times or more. V gene TRBV10-3 combines with J gene TRBJ2-7, with TRBD2 matching over 11 bases. The CDR3 length is 21 residues. With 4 bases clipped from V and 2 bases from J, the junction kept 22 bases outside the gene matches. Germline CDR1 and CDR2: ENHRY and SYGVKD. CDR3 residues: CAISGTGRVAGGPSKAYEQYF. CDR3 DNA: TGTGCCATCAGTGGGACAGGGAGGGTAGCGGGAGGGCCCTCGAAGGCCTACGAGCAGTACTTC.

This clonotype was counted once. The chain has TRBV20-1 and TRBJ2-6, with D possibly matching TRBD2 (5 bases). Germline CDR1 reads DFQATT; CDR2 reads SNEGSKA (reference sequence). Between the trimmed V and J ends, which lost 0 bases and 0 bases, there was a span of 18 bases. The CDR3 loop spans 19 amino acids. The CDR3 nucleotides are TGCAGTGCTAGAGATCTTCGCGACTACCAACCCTCTGGGGCCAACGTCCTGACTTTC. Encoded protein: CSARDLRDYQPSGANVLTF.

This clonotype was seen only a few times. This clone may be a read error of a much larger clone one base away. The chain couples TRBV11-2 to TRBJ2-3, with D unclear. The length of the CDR3 is 14 residues. Germline CDR1 SGHAT, CDR2 FQNNGV. Trimming removed 0 bases from V and 0 bases from J, with 4 bases in between. The CDR3 sequence: CASSLDHSTDTQYF. The CDR3, as DNA: TGTGCCAGCAGCTTAGATCACAGCACAGATACGCAGTATTTT.

The chain employs TRBV20-1 and TRBJ2-5; 7 bases match TRBD2. This CDR3 spans 15 amino acids. In germline, CDR1 is DFQATT, CDR2 SNEGSKA (reference sequence). V lost 1 base, J lost 2 bases, and 7 bases stayed unmatched. The CDR3 coding sequence is TGCAGTGCTAGAGTTCCAGCGGGGAGACAAGAGACCCAGTACTTC. It yields the protein CSARVPAGRQETQYF.

A single count supports this clonotype. This chain joins TRBV7-6 and TRBJ2-1; weak D call: TRBD2 (5 bases). V gave up 1 base and J gave up 6 bases, with 13 bases separating them. This CDR3 region has 15 residues. Germline-derived CDR1 and CDR2 are SGHVS and FNYEAQ. In DNA, the CDR3 is TGTGCCAGCAGCTTAGAAGTGGGAGCCGGCAATGAGCAGTTCTTC. Protein product: CASSLEVGAGNEQFF.

CDR3 loop: CASSLGGGPHSGANVLTF. CDR3 in DNA: TGTGCCAGCAGCTTAGGGGGGGGACCTCACTCTGGGGCCAACGTCCTGACTTTC. This chain joins TRBV11-2 and TRBJ2-6, with 7 positions matching TRBD2. This CDR3 contains 18 residues. Germline CDR1 reads SGHAT; CDR2 reads FQNNGV. With 1 base clipped from V and 0 bases from J, the junction kept 6 bases outside the gene matches.

This chain links TRBV7-9 with TRBJ2-5, with D possibly matching TRBD1 (6 bases). The J call may not be correct, given that the DNA end is closer to TRBJ2-1. This CDR3 has 16 amino acids. The germline V gene encodes CDR1 SEHNR and CDR2 FQNEAQ (reference sequence). In nucleotides, the CDR3 is TGTGCCAGCAGCTTACCCCGGGACATTCTCCAAGAGACCCAGTTCTTC. It translates to CASSLPRDILQETQFF.

Notes on this clonotype: This may come from a read error, since a much larger clone is one base off. The chain uses TRBV29-1 and TRBJ2-7; possibly TRBD1 for D (6 bases). V dropped 4 bases and J dropped 9 bases, with 16 bases sitting between them. The CDR3 consists of 12 residues. Germline V gene sequence: CDR1 SQVTM, CDR2 ANQGSEA. The CDR3 DNA is TGCAGCGTTGCCCGGACAGTTGGGGGGCAGTACTTC. This translates into CSVARTVGGQYF.

This clonotype was detected once. This chain uses TRBV5-1 with TRBJ2-1; D gene unclear. Germline lookup yields CDR1 SGHRS and CDR2 YFSETQ. V gave up 4 bases and J gave up 0 bases, with 11 bases separating them. The length of the CDR3 is 15 residues. The CDR3: CASSATSSSYNEQFF. The DNA for the CDR3 is TGCGCCAGCAGCGCCACGAGTAGCTCCTACAATGAGCAGTTCTTC.

V is TRBV12-3 or TRBV12-4 and J is TRBJ2-7; 7 nucleotides align to TRBD1. Trimming took 2 bases from V and 6 from J; bases not matched to a gene: 10. There are 15 residues in the CDR3. CDR3 residues: CASSLWGQGESEQYF. The CDR3 region has the DNA TGTGCCAGCAGTTTATGGGGCCAGGGGGAATCCGAGCAGTACTTC.

The V and J genes are TRBV5-1 and TRBJ2-5; D tentatively reads TRBD1 or TRBD2 (5 bases each). The J call may be mistaken, given a closer DNA end match to TRBJ2-7. Germline-derived CDR1 and CDR2 are SGHRS and YFSETQ. This CDR3 spans 15 amino acids. The CDR3 sequence is CASSPPGQGRFEQYF. Written as DNA, the CDR3 is TGCGCCAGCAGCCCCCCAGGGCAGGGACGCTTCGAGCAGTACTTC.

This clonotype was seen repeatedly, ten times or more. V usage is TRBV3-1 and J usage is TRBJ2-7, with D tentatively TRBD2 (6 bases). CDR3 length: 15 amino acids. Trimming stripped 2 bases from V and 2 bases from J, with 13 bases between. Germline V CDR1 and CDR2: LGHDT, YNNKEL (reference sequence). The CDR3 is CASSQPSAGTYEQYF. The CDR3 region has the DNA TGTGCCAGCAGCCAACCTAGCGCGGGGACCTACGAGCAGTACTTC.

This clonotype was seen ten or more times. The rearrangement links TRBV25-1 to TRBJ2-7, with 7 positions matching TRBD1. J was trimmed by 2 bases and V by 2 bases; bases with no gene match: 3. Germline CDR1 is MGHDK and CDR2 is SYGVNS. The CDR3 totals 14 residues. The CDR3 region is CASSEGQGAYEQYF. As DNA, the CDR3 is TGTGCCAGCAGTGAAGGCCAGGGGGCCTACGAGCAGTACTTC.

This clonotype came up a few times. The rearrangement links TRBV7-2 to TRBJ1-6, with TRBD1 as a possible D gene (5 bases). Per the germline V gene, CDR1 is SGHTA and CDR2 is FQGNSA. The CDR3 runs to 15 residues. The V and J ends lost 5 bases and 7 bases respectively, with 15 bases between them. CDR3 in amino acids: CASSLGTGLNSPLHF. CDR3 coding DNA: TGTGCCAGCAGCCTTGGGACCGGGTTGAATTCACCCCTCCACTTT.

In its sample, this clonotype was seen a few times. The rearrangement uses TRBV7-2 and TRBJ1-1; D remains unclear. Between the trimmed V and J ends, which lost 4 bases and 2 bases, there was a span of 17 bases. Germline-derived CDR1 and CDR2 are SGHTA and FQGNSA. The CDR3 extends over 16 amino acids. The CDR3 DNA is TGTGCCAGCAGCTCCCAGTCGGTTAATCTTAACACTGAAGCTTTCTTT. It yields the protein CASSSQSVNLNTEAFF.

This clonotype was seen at least ten times. The chain joins TRBV18 to TRBJ2-7, with D tentatively TRBD2 (5 bases). This CDR3 is 11 amino acids long. Trimming left V 3 bases short and J 7 bases short, with 7 bases between. Per germline, CDR1 KGHSH and CDR2 LQKENI. In DNA, the CDR3 is TGTGCCAGCTCACCTAGGGAGGAGCAGTACTTC. Encoded protein: CASSPREEQYF.

This chain uses TRBV20-1 with TRBJ2-7; TRBD1 might be the D (6 bases). Trimming cost V 0 bases and J 5 bases, with 11 bases left between them. CDR1 is DFQATT and CDR2 is SNEGSKA in the germline V gene (reference sequence). The length of the CDR3 is 13 residues. The CDR3 region has the DNA TGCAGTGCTAGAGAGTTACAGGGTAACGAGCAGTACTTC. Translating it yields CSARELQGNEQYF.

This clonotype was found a few times. The rearrangement uses TRBV3-1 and TRBJ1-1; a weak D match, TRBD1 (6 bases). V was pared by 2 bases and J by 6 bases, with 13 bases between. The CDR3 runs 14 residues. Germline values: CDR1 LGHDT, CDR2 YNNKEL (reference sequence). This CDR3 is CASSQNVQGAEAFF. CDR3 coding DNA: TGTGCCAGCAGCCAAAACGTACAGGGTGCTGAAGCTTTCTTT. Together with reference TRBV3-1 and TRBJ1-1, the CDR3 gives the full variable domain: DTAVSQTPKYLVTQMGNDKSIKCEQNLGHDTMYWYKQDSKKFLKIMFSYNNKELIINETVPNRFSPKSPDKAHLNLHINSLELGDSAVYFCASSQNVQGAEAFFGQGTRLTVV.

This chain links TRBV20-1 with TRBJ2-3; a weak D match, TRBD1 (6 bases). The germline V and J ends were trimmed by 3 bases and 1 base, with 14 bases remaining between them. Germline CDR1 and CDR2: DFQATT and SNEGSKA (reference sequence). The CDR3 is 15 residues long. The CDR3 bases are TGCAGTGCTAGCCTACAGGGATCGGGCACAGATACGCAGTATTTT. Its protein product is CSASLQGSGTDTQYF.

This clonotype has more than one count but fewer than ten. The chain joins TRBV29-1 to TRBJ1-6; D is unresolved. With 1 base removed from V and 8 bases from J, the gap between germline ends came to 9 bases. This CDR3 comprises 13 residues. CDR1 and CDR2 (germline): SQVTM, ANQGSEA. The CDR3 loop is CSVEVEGYSPLHF. In nucleotides, the CDR3 is TGCAGCGTTGAAGTTGAAGGGTATTCACCCCTCCACTTT.

This clonotype has more than one count but fewer than ten. The chain employs TRBV7-9 and TRBJ2-1, with 11 bases matching TRBD2. The ends lost 6 bases at V and 0 bases at J; junction bases unmatched: 10. Germline CDR1 reads SEHNR; CDR2 reads FQNEAQ (reference sequence). The CDR3 totals 18 residues. CDR3 coding DNA: TGTGCCAGCAGTTGGACTAGCGGGCTATCTAGCTCCTACAATGAGCAGTTCTTC. It codes for CASSWTSGLSSSYNEQFF.